This TCR beta chain was identified during a study of T cells in Graves' hyperthyroidism and ophthalmopathy (dated by TCRdb to about 2019). The study in broad terms: Peripheral blood samples were taken at the time of initial diagnosis, prior to any treatment. The study also compared thyroid tissue and blood T-cell repertoires from several Graves' hyperthyroidism patients. For training and testing, the roughly 97 patients in the discovery cohort were randomly divided in a 7:3 ratio. To identify TCR V-J signatures that set the groups apart, the researchers used a discovery cohort of more than 95 patients, made up of 43 with Graves' ophthalmopathy and approximately 57 with stable Graves' hyperthyroidism. According to the paper, TCR Vbeta CDR3 sequencing was carried out on 135 peripheral blood samples, which came from 40 to 45 ophthalmopathy, 75 to 80 hyperthyroidism and approximately 17 progressor patients. Prospective prediction of ophthalmopathy was tested in an independent validation cohort consisting of fewer than 20 hyperthyroidism patients and more than 15 patients who later progressed to ophthalmopathy. After blood sampling, hyperthyroidism patients were treated with methimazole at a starting dose of 30 mg daily, and ophthalmopathy patients were treated with high-dose intravenous methylprednisolone. Study-level results and caveats: A 13 V-J signature model separated ophthalmopathy from stable hyperthyroidism, with roughly 88% sensitivity and around 84% specificity in cross-validation and 80%/75% in testing. In validation, progression to ophthalmopathy was predicted by the model with roughly 69% sensitivity and 72% to 85% specificity, a median of around 6.5 months before onset. Blood samples also contained most of the expanded thyroid clonotypes (frequency above 0.001), which suggests that blood repertoires may reflect thyroid immune responses. No statistical method was used to set the sample size in advance, and investigators knew the group allocation.

Graves' hyperthyroidism was defined as stable when no progression to ophthalmopathy occurred over 18 months of follow-up. Hyperthyroidism patients were newly diagnosed, with disease duration under 2 months, and aged 18 to 65 years. Any patient with an uncontrolled infection, another autoimmune disease, pregnancy or lactation was excluded. Diagnoses were established on the basis of clinical symptoms, serum thyroxine and TRAb, thyroid ultrasound, and orbital computed tomography. PBMCs were isolated from about 10 ml of fresh peripheral blood by Ficoll-Paque density gradient centrifugation. Trizol reagent was used to extract total RNA, and RNA quality was then checked on an Agilent 2100 Bioanalyzer. The cysteine opens and the phenylalanine closes a CDR3 of 19 amino acids. Only the CDR3 region is kept as DNA, spanning 57 bases read in frame from base 1. The TCR beta CDR3 regions were amplified from RNA transcripts. For the first round of RT-PCR on the TCR CDR3, the HTBI primer set was used together with the Qiagen OneStep RT-PCR kit. Libraries were constructed in a second round of multiplex PCR, after which size selection and purification were performed. Libraries were sequenced paired-end with 100 bp reads on an Illumina HiSeq2000. Per the authors' processing: SOAPnuke was used to process the raw data, with reads discarded if the reads contained adapters or uncalled bases, had a mean Phred below 15, or lacked an exact constant-primer or identifier match. High-quality paired reads were merged using COPE v1.2.5, and each unique nucleotide sequence was defined as a clonotype. MiTCR v1.1 was used to align clonotypes to the IMGT TRBV, TRBD and TRBJ reference segments. Only V-J combinations with frequency above 0.0001, covering approximately 99% of repertoires, were analysed. A TCS score was defined as the ratio between F50 (clonal expansion) and ExV (chaos), using BLOSUM62-based TCRdist between CDR3 peptides within each V-J. Welch's t-statistics and random forest reduced fewer than 550 V-J features to roughly 13, which were used in a naive Bayes classifier (R e1071). TCRdb cleaned the public reads at Q25 with fastp, built clones with MiXCR and kept in-frame beta chains. Entries that share a CDR3 protein sequence are merged under the most common genes and DNA. TCRdb, not the original authors, processed these V and J calls. The sample table holds fewer than 550,000 distinct CDR3 sequences, of which 15% to 19% were seen once. The ten top clones hold around 14% of the sample.

In regard to this clonotype: The specificity of this receptor is unknown. No qualities accompany the bases; no much larger clone lies one base away.

The chain is encoded by TRBV3-2 joined to TRBJ2-6; the D call in the table, TRBD1, was not verified against the DNA. TRBV3-2 is listed as a pseudogene. The receptor was derived from a woman younger than 30 with Graves' hyperthyroidism. The sequenced sample consisted of blood. The nucleotide sequence reads as follows: TGTGCCAGCAGCCGTCGGGGACAGGGGGCTGTTTCTGGGGCCAACGTCCTGACTTTC. This translates into CASSRRGQGAVSGANVLTF.